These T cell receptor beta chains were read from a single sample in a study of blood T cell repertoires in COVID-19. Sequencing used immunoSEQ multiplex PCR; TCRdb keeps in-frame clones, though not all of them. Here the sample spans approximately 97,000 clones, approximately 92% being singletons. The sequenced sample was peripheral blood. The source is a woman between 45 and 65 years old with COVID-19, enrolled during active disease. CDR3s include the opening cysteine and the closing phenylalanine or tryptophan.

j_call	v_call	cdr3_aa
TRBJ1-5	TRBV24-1	CASPSRASEKPQHF
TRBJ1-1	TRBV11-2	CASSLEALTTEAFF
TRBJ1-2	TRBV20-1	CSARLGSGYTF
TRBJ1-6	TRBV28	CASSLANSPLHF
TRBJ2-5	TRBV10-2	CASSEGRFQETQYF
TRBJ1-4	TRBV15	CATKGQGKNPTNEKLFF
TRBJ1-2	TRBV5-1	CASSLAEGVGYTF
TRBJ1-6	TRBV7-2	CASSLGRQGRSPLHF
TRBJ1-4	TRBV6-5	CASGGTEKEKLFF
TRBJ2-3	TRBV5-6	CASSLWGPDTQYF
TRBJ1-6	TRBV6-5	CATQVVVNSPLHF
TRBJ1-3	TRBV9	CASSVAAGPGNTIYF
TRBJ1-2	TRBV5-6	CASSLGRQANYGYTF
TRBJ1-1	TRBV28	CASRSTGARNTEAFF
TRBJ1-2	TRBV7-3	CASSASTGGNGYTF
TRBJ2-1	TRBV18	CASSPLASSYNEQFF
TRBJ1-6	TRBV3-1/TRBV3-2	CASSQDGGFIRSPLHF
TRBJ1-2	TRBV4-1	CASSQPGTAYGYTF
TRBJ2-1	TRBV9	CASSGSGTDYYNEQFF
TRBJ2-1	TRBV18	CASSPPGRTDNEQFF
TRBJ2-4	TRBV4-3	CASSQDWQKNIQYF
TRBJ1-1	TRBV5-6	CASSLEGVQPEAFF
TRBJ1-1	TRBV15	CATSRETGNTEAFF
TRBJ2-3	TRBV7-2	CASTLTRADTQYF
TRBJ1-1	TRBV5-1	CASSASRRVGGTEAFF
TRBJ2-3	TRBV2	CASSPPFLAGGTDTQYF
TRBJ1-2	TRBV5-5	CASSLFGVTGYGYTF
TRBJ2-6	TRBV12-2	CASRLSRTKANVLTF
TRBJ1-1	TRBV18	CASSRQTLNTEAFF
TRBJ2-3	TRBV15	CATGEGSPRPDTQYF
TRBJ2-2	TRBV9	CASTGGPLRSALDTGELFF
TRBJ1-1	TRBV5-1	CASRRGNAEAFF
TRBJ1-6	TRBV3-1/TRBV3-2	CASSHGGPAPLHF
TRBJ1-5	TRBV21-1	CASSKDSRGQPCYSNQPQHF
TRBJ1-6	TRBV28	CASSLSRGINSPLHF
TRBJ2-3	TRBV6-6	CASSSPSGGDTQYF
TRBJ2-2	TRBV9	CASSVGGGSTGELFF
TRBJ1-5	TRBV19	CASKEKSSGNQPQHF